The sequence of this T cell receptor (beta chain) was determined in a study of T-cell reconstitution after alpha-beta-depleted transplantation in children. V was pared by 3 bases and J by 2 bases, with 8 bases between. The CDR3 loop spans 14 amino acids. Germline V gene lookup returns CDR1 SGHTA and CDR2 FQGNSA. Unique molecular identifiers were built into the TCRbeta library. TCRdb passed the PCR reads through MiXCR, listing each CDR3 protein once. The sample consists of around 370,000 distinct CDR3 sequences, under 13% of them appearing once. This sequence joins TRBV7-2 and TRBJ2-1, with D possibly matching TRBD2 (6 bases). The TCR sequence derives from a human donor who donated a stem cell graft to a child with acute lymphoblastic leukemia. The source was PBMCs from the stem cell graft donor, collected from the stem cell graft. Here the CDR3 DNA reads TGTGCCAGCAGCTTCGGGACTCCCTACAATGAGCAGTTCTTC. Translating it yields CASSFGTPYNEQFF.